Shown below are 30 T cell receptor beta chains from a single sample sequenced in a study of blood T cell repertoires in COVID-19. Assay: immunoSEQ multiplex PCR; the TCRdb copy retains only in-frame clones and omits some. The top ten hold about 22% of the sample, which has approximately 49,000 clones, approximately 81% seen once. Sequenced material: peripheral blood. The receptors were gathered from a woman aged 80 or over with COVID-19, enrolled during active disease.

There are a few counts of this clone. The V gene is TRBV2, the J gene TRBJ2-1; 8 bases are shared with TRBD1. Germline V gives CDR1 SNHLY, CDR2 FYNNEI. V shed 2 bases and J 0 bases; nucleotides not matched to a gene: 9. The CDR3 extends over 18 amino acids. The CDR3 region has the DNA TGTGCCAGCAGTGAACAGGGGGCGTTACGAAGCTCCTACAATGAGCAGTTCTTC. As protein: CASSEQGALRSSYNEQFF.

CDR3 amino acids: CASSLVPGTSGFPYEQYF. In DNA form, the CDR3 reads TGTGCCAGCAGCTTAGTCCCCGGGACTAGCGGTTTTCCCTACGAGCAGTACTTC. The chain uses TRBV11-2 and TRBJ2-7, with TRBD2 matching over 11 bases. The germline gives CDR1 SGHAT, CDR2 FQNNGV. J lost 2 bases, V lost 1 base, and 10 bases had no gene match. This CDR3 comprises 18 residues.

This clone was found a few times. This chain links TRBV7-9 with TRBJ1-3; D is possibly TRBD1 (6 bases). The V end was cut by 5 bases, the J end by 0 bases, with 17 bases between. The CDR3 is 17 residues long. Germline values: CDR1 SEHNR, CDR2 FQNEAQ (reference sequence). Here the CDR3 DNA reads TGTGCCAGCAGCACAACTACAGGGATACTCTCTGGAAACACCATATATTTT. Its translation: CASSTTTGILSGNTIYF.

The CDR3 here is CASKNREGVGEQYF. CDR3 sequence (DNA): TGTGCCAGCAAAAACCGGGAGGGGGTAGGCGAGCAGTACTTC. This chain links TRBV5-5 with TRBJ2-7; TRBD2 agrees at 8 bases. The CDR3 length is 14 residues. Germline V gene lookup returns CDR1 SGHKS and CDR2 YYEKEE (reference sequence). V lost 6 bases and J lost 6; bases outside the gene matches: 11.

The rearrangement uses TRBV11-1 and TRBJ1-3; 8 bases are a match to TRBD1. Germline trimming cut 4 bases from V and 0 bases from J; bases unmatched to any gene: 5. CDR1 is SGHAT and CDR2 is FQDESV in the germline V gene (reference sequence). The CDR3 consists of 16 residues. The CDR3, as DNA: TGTGCCAGCAGCTCCCGGGACAGGTCCTCTGGAAACACCATATATTTT. It specifies CASSSRDRSSGNTIYF.

This chain connects TRBV12-5 to TRBJ1-2, with unresolved D. Germline V CDR1 and CDR2: LGHNT, FRNRAP. This CDR3 has 14 residues. V was trimmed by 4 bases and J by 7 bases, leaving 16 bases between them. The DNA for the CDR3 is TGTGCTAGTGGTTACCCGCCGGTTGGGAGTGGCTACACCTTC. Translating gives CASGYPPVGSGYTF.

This chain links TRBV6-5 with TRBJ1-4, with 9 bases matching TRBD1. V gave up 6 bases and J gave up 4 bases; unmatched junction bases: 6. This CDR3 is built from 15 residues. Per germline, CDR1 MNHEY and CDR2 SVGAGI. The CDR3, as DNA: TGTGCCAGCAGAACCGGGACAGGGAATAATGAAAAACTGTTTTTT. This encodes CASRTGTGNNEKLFF.

This clone has just a few counts. This chain links TRBV28 with TRBJ2-1, with 9 bases aligning to TRBD1. Germline CDR1 is MDHEN and CDR2 is SYDVKM. V gave up 5 bases and J gave up 0 bases; unmatched junction bases: 5. The CDR3 is 16 amino acids. The CDR3 DNA sequence: TGTGCCAGCAGTCCACTGACAGGGGGCTCCTACAATGAGCAGTTCTTC. Translation: CASSPLTGGSYNEQFF.

The chain carries TRBV24-1 and TRBJ2-3; 9 positions agree with TRBD2. This CDR3 is built from 17 residues. With V trimmed by 9 bases and J by 8 bases, 20 bases remained unmatched. Germline CDR1 and CDR2: KGHDR and SFDVKD. DNA for the CDR3: TGTGCCACCCAAGGTCCTGTTAGCGGGAGCCCTGGGGTTACGCAGTATTTT. Protein product: CATQGPVSGSPGVTQYF.

This sequence joins TRBV5-4 and TRBJ2-1; TRBD2 agrees at 7 bases. This CDR3 contains 14 residues. Trimming took 3 bases from V and 6 from J; bases not matched to a gene: 6. CDR1 and CDR2 (germline): SGHNT, YYREEE (reference sequence). CDR3 sequence reads: CASSSPKRGNEQFF. As DNA, the CDR3 is TGTGCCAGCAGCTCCCCTAAGCGGGGCAATGAGCAGTTCTTC.

This sequence joins TRBV15 and TRBJ1-4; 9 bases match TRBD1. CDR1 is LNHNV and CDR2 is YYDKDF in the germline V gene (reference sequence). Unmatched junction bases numbered 6, after V lost 3 bases and J lost 7 bases. This CDR3 has 15 residues. The CDR3 nucleotides are TGTGCCACCAGCAGGAAGACAGGGGGGGGTGAAAAACTGTTTTTT. Translated, it gives CATSRKTGGGEKLFF. The full variable domain, completed using reference TRBV15 and TRBJ1-4, is DAMVIQNPRYQVTQFGKPVTLSCSQTLNHNVMYWYQQKSSQAPKLLFHYYDKDFNNEADTPDNFQSRRPNTSFCFLDIRSPGLGDTAMYLCATSRKTGGGEKLFFGSGTQLSVL.

The V and J genes are TRBV7-9 and TRBJ2-3, with a weak D call TRBD1 (6 bases). V was clipped by 5 bases and J by 6 bases, with 18 bases between them. The CDR3 is 15 amino acids. The germline V gene has CDR1 SEHNR and CDR2 FQNEAQ (reference sequence). CDR3 DNA: TGTGCCAGCAGCGTCGGGACACCCTGGAAGGATACGCAGTATTTT. Its protein is CASSVGTPWKDTQYF.

The V call is TRBV7-2, the J call TRBJ2-2, with 12 nucleotides matching TRBD2. The V and J ends lost 5 bases and 2 bases, in that order; junction bases with no gene match: 3. This CDR3 has 16 amino acids. CDR1 and CDR2 from the germline V gene are SGHTA and FQGNSA. The DNA for the CDR3 is TGTGCCAGCAGCGTTGGACTAGCGGGAAACACCGGGGAGCTGTTTTTT. It is translated as CASSVGLAGNTGELFF.

The CDR3 protein is CASSHHRDSGAFF. For the CDR3, the DNA is TGTGCCAGCAGCCACCATCGGGACAGTGGAGCTTTCTTT. This sequence joins TRBV3-1 (or the pseudogene TRBV3-2) and TRBJ1-1; 7 nucleotides align to TRBD1. This CDR3 region has 13 residues. Germline trimming cut 3 bases from V and 10 bases from J; bases unmatched to any gene: 8. Germline CDR1 is LGHDT and CDR2 is YNNKEL (reference sequence).

V is TRBV9 and J is TRBJ2-2; 8 nucleotides agree with TRBD2. There are 16 residues in the CDR3. Germline V lookup: CDR1 SGDLS, CDR2 YYNGEE. Trimming removed 4 bases from V and 1 base from J; junction bases left unmatched: 6. CDR3 residues: CASSRESGRNTGELFF. DNA of the CDR3: TGTGCCAGCAGCCGTGAAAGCGGGAGGAACACCGGGGAGCTGTTTTTT.

This clone showed up just a few times. The chain uses TRBV5-1 and TRBJ1-5; 8 bases align to TRBD1. After removal of 4 bases from V and 7 bases from J, the junction contained 16 bases not matched to a gene. This CDR3 spans 17 amino acids. Germline V CDR1 and CDR2: SGHRS, YFSETQ. The CDR3 bases are TGCGCCAGCAGCCAACGACCAGGGGGCGAAATCCCCCAGCCCCAGCATTTT. As protein: CASSQRPGGEIPQPQHF.

The genes are TRBV5-1 and TRBJ2-1, with 7 bases aligning to TRBD2. The CDR3 spans 15 residues. After removal of 5 bases from V and 5 bases from J, the junction contained 10 bases not matched to a gene. The germline gives CDR1 SGHRS, CDR2 YFSETQ. CDR3 in amino acids: CASRTAGAPNNEQFF. CDR3 DNA sequence: TGCGCCAGCAGGACCGCGGGAGCACCAAACAATGAGCAGTTCTTC.

In its sample, this clone was seen once. The V gene is TRBV6-5, the J gene TRBJ2-1; 8 bases align to TRBD2. The CDR3 sequence is 14 residues long. J gave up 4 bases and V 8 bases, and 7 bases lay outside the gene matches. CDR1 and CDR2 from the germline V gene are MNHEY and SVGAGI. The CDR3 coding sequence is TGTGCCAGCGCACTAGCGGCTTCTTACAATGAGCAGTTCTTC. Translating gives CASALAASYNEQFF.

The chain's CDR3 is CAISDRGEQYF. The CDR3 coding sequence is TGTGCCATCAGCGACAGGGGCGAGCAGTACTTC. This chain joins TRBV10-3 and TRBJ2-7; 8 bases are a match to TRBD1. Germline CDR1 ENHRY, CDR2 SYGVKD. This CDR3 region has 11 residues. V trimming: 6 bases; J trimming: 6 bases; junction bases outside the gene matches: 1.

The chain links TRBV5-1 to TRBJ1-1, with D perhaps matching TRBD1 (6 bases). The length of the CDR3 is 13 residues. The V and J ends lost 4 bases and 5 bases respectively, with 12 bases between them. The germline V gene encodes CDR1 SGHRS and CDR2 YFSETQ. The CDR3 loop reads CASSGGGQTEAFF. CDR3 nucleotides: TGCGCCAGCAGCGGGGGTGGACAGACTGAAGCTTTCTTT.

V is TRBV7-9 and J is TRBJ1-4, with D perhaps matching TRBD1 (6 bases). This CDR3 comprises 14 residues. Looked up from germline, CDR1 is SEHNR and CDR2 is FQNEAQ (reference sequence). V lost 3 bases and J 4 bases, leaving 9 bases between the germline ends. The CDR3 DNA reads as TGTGCCAGCAGCTTCGGACAGAATAATGAAAAACTGTTTTTT. This translates into CASSFGQNNEKLFF. Full variable domain (rest looked up from reference TRBV7-9 and TRBJ1-4): DTGVSQNPRHKITKRGQNVTFRCDPISEHNRLYWYRQTLGQGPEFLTYFQNEAQLEKSRLLSDRFSAERPKGSFSTLEIQRTEQGDSAMYLCASSFGQNNEKLFFGSGTQLSVL.

The chain has TRBV6-6 and TRBJ1-5; D gene uncertain. Germline V gives CDR1 MNHNY, CDR2 SVGAGI (reference sequence). Trimming took off 6 bases at V and 2 bases at J, with 8 bases between the two ends. CDR3 length: 13 residues. CDR3 loop: CASSLTGNQPQHF. CDR3 nucleotides: TGTGCCAGCAGCCTTACGGGCAATCAGCCCCAGCATTTT.

The chain is built from TRBV6-1 and TRBJ2-1, with 7 bases matching TRBD2. Germline lookup yields CDR1 MNHNS and CDR2 SASEGT. V gave up 2 bases and J gave up 6 bases; unmatched junction bases: 10. The CDR3 is 16 residues long. The CDR3 spells CASSERGDEPINEQFF. The CDR3 DNA sequence: TGTGCCAGCAGTGAACGGGGGGATGAACCCATCAATGAGCAGTTCTTC.

The chain uses TRBV3-1 (or the pseudogene TRBV3-2) and TRBJ1-1; TRBD1 aligns across 9 bases. V lost 2 bases and J lost 2; bases outside the gene matches: 3. This CDR3 contains 15 residues. In germline, CDR1 is LGHDT, CDR2 YNNKEL (reference sequence). CDR3 sequence: CASSQNRGRNTEAFF. CDR3 DNA: TGTGCCAGCAGCCAAAACAGGGGGCGAAACACTGAAGCTTTCTTT.

The CDR3 sequence: CASSVDRGPFYNEQFF. The DNA for the CDR3 is TGTGCCAGCAGCGTCGACAGGGGGCCCTTCTACAATGAGCAGTTCTTC. The rearrangement links TRBV9 to TRBJ2-1; 10 positions agree with TRBD1. This CDR3 has 16 amino acids. The germline V gene has CDR1 SGDLS and CDR2 YYNGEE. Losses at the gene ends were 2 bases for V and 3 bases for J; bases not matched to a gene: 5.

The chain links TRBV19 to TRBJ1-5; tentative D call: TRBD1 (6 bases). Trimming stripped 3 bases from V and 5 bases from J, with 14 bases between. Germline V gives CDR1 LNHDA, CDR2 SQIVND (reference sequence). This CDR3 region has 15 residues. For the CDR3, the DNA is TGTGCCAGTAGTATTCGCGGCAGGGGTCATCAGCCCCAGCATTTT. Its translation: CASSIRGRGHQPQHF.

This clone occurred a few times. The chain is built from TRBV7-9 and TRBJ1-4; 7 nucleotides agree with TRBD1. This CDR3 comprises 15 residues. Germline assignment: CDR1 SEHNR and CDR2 FQNEAQ (reference sequence). Germline trimming cut 3 bases from V and 1 base from J; bases unmatched to any gene: 2. CDR3: CASSFNRGTNEKLFF. CDR3 nucleotide sequence: TGTGCCAGCAGCTTCAACAGGGGAACTAATGAAAAACTGTTTTTT.

The chain links TRBV10-3 to TRBJ2-1, with 8 bases that match TRBD2. J was trimmed by 5 bases and V by 10 bases; bases with no gene match: 7. The CDR3 sequence is 13 residues long. The germline V gene has CDR1 ENHRY and CDR2 SYGVKD. CDR3 coding DNA: TGTGCCACTGGACTAGCACCCGACAATGAGCAGTTCTTC. Translation: CATGLAPDNEQFF.

The chain couples TRBV28 to TRBJ2-5; TRBD1 matches at 7 bases. Per the germline V gene, CDR1 is MDHEN and CDR2 is SYDVKM. With 6 bases clipped from V and 4 bases from J, the junction kept 2 bases outside the gene matches. This CDR3 is built from 12 residues. The CDR3 DNA reads as TGTGCCAGCAGCGGACAGGTAGAGACCCAGTACTTC. This codes for CASSGQVETQYF. Complete variable domain (other parts from reference TRBV28 and TRBJ2-5): DVKVTQSSRYLVKRTGEKVFLECVQDMDHENMFWYRQDPGLGLRLIYFSYDVKMKEKGDIPEGYSVSREKKERFSLILESASTNQTSMYLCASSGQVETQYFGPGTRLLVL.

The genes are TRBV28 and TRBJ1-2; 7 nucleotides line up with TRBD1. V shed 4 bases and J 7 bases; nucleotides not matched to a gene: 9. The CDR3 is 14 residues long. CDR1 and CDR2 (germline): MDHEN, SYDVKM. CDR3 residues: CASSSFRGLGGYTF. The CDR3 region has the DNA TGTGCCAGCAGTTCCTTCAGGGGGTTGGGTGGCTACACCTTC.